This T cell receptor beta chain was sequenced for a study of shared clonotypes between healthy human individuals. Per the germline V gene, CDR1 is SGHDT and CDR2 is YYEEEE. This CDR3 spans 12 amino acids. V dropped 4 bases and J dropped 4 bases, with 8 bases sitting between them. Naive CD45RA+ and memory CD45RA-negative subsets were split from CD4+ cells. Clones were sequenced by immunoSEQ multiplex PCR, and TCRdb holds only the in-frame ones, with some missing. The sample yields some 1.4 million clones, more than 95% seen once. Specimen: naive CD4+ T cells sorted from blood. The subset: CD45RA+ positively selected. This receptor was taken from a man younger than 40 in good health. V gene TRBV5-6 combines with J gene TRBJ1-1; D is ambiguous. The CDR3 spells CASSRGVTEAFF. CDR3 in DNA: TGTGCCAGCAGCCGGGGAGTCACTGAAGCTTTCTTT.